Listed here are 8 T cell receptor beta chains from one sample, sequenced in a study of shared clonotypes between healthy human individuals. Clones were read by immunoSEQ multiplex PCR, and TCRdb kept only the in-frame ones, dropping some. The sample contains approximately 640,000 clones, about three quarters of which appear only once. The source material was memory CD4+ T cells sorted from blood. Subset described: CD45RA-negative fraction. All receptors derive from a woman aged 30 to 39 in good health.

J is TRBJ2-1 and V is TRBV28; tentatively, D is TRBD1 or TRBD2 (6 bases each). The V end lost 6 bases, the J end lost 0 bases, and 12 bases lay between the germline ends. The CDR3 extends over 15 amino acids. Germline V gives CDR1 MDHEN, CDR2 SYDVKM. For the CDR3, the DNA is TGTGCCAGCAGACTGGGGGGCGGCTCCTACAATGAGCAGTTCTTC. Amino acids: CASRLGGGSYNEQFF.

The chain combines TRBV27 with TRBJ2-7; no definite D call. Germline values: CDR1 MNHEY, CDR2 SMNVEV (reference sequence). This CDR3 has 13 amino acids. Trimming stripped 3 bases from V and 2 bases from J, with 8 bases between. The CDR3 loop reads CASSFGYTYEQYF. The CDR3 coding sequence is TGTGCCAGCAGTTTTGGGTATACCTACGAGCAGTACTTC.

The V and J genes are TRBV7-2 and TRBJ1-5; D unresolved. The CDR3 is made up of 12 amino acids. Germline V gene lookup returns CDR1 SGHTA and CDR2 FQGNSA. Trimming removed 2 bases at V and 7 bases at J, with 6 bases between. In DNA form, the CDR3 reads TGTGCCAGCAGCTTACAGGCCCAGCCCCAGCATTTT. Amino acids: CASSLQAQPQHF.

The chain joins TRBV30 to TRBJ2-1, with 11 bases matching TRBD2. The CDR3 is 16 residues long. Per the germline V gene, CDR1 is GTSNPN and CDR2 is SVGIG (reference sequence). J lost 9 bases, V lost 2 bases, and 12 bases had no gene match. The CDR3 nucleotides are TGTGCCTGGAGTCGTCTGGGGACTAGCGGTAGTGGTGAGCAGTTCTTC. It codes for CAWSRLGTSGSGEQFF. Full variable domain (outside the CDR3, taken from reference TRBV30 and TRBJ2-1): SQTIHQWPATLVQPVGSPLSLECTVEGTSNPNLYWYRQAAGRGLQLLFYSVGIGQISSEVPQNLSASRPQDRQFILSSKKLLLSDSGFYLCAWSRLGTSGSGEQFFGPGTRLTVL.

This clone was observed a few times. Other DNA variants within this sample encode the same CDR3. The chain employs TRBV11-2 and TRBJ2-1, with 7 bases lining up with TRBD1. Trimming at V came to 4 bases and at J to 3 bases, leaving 3 bases not matched to a gene. This CDR3 contains 14 residues. Germline CDR1 SGHAT, CDR2 FQNNGV. CDR3 protein: CASSSGQNYNEQFF. The CDR3 DNA follows: TGTGCCAGCAGCTCGGGACAGAACTACAATGAGCAGTTCTTC.

This clone was seen more than once but under ten times. This chain uses TRBV19 with TRBJ2-3; tentative D call: TRBD2 (6 bases). The germline V and J ends were trimmed by 5 bases and 5 bases, with 14 bases remaining between them. CDR1 is LNHDA and CDR2 is SQIVND in the germline V gene (reference sequence). The CDR3 totals 14 residues. This chain's CDR3 is CASSDPARGDTQYF. CDR3 nucleotides: TGTGCCAGTAGTGACCCCGCGCGGGGAGATACGCAGTATTTT.

The chain carries TRBV5-4 and TRBJ2-7, with D tentatively TRBD1 (6 bases). Germline V CDR1 and CDR2: SGHNT, YYREEE (reference sequence). The length of the CDR3 is 13 residues. Trimming stripped 4 bases from V and 9 bases from J, with 17 bases between. The CDR3 nucleotides are TGTGCCAGCAGCGGGAAAGTGACAGGCGGGCAGTACTTC. Amino acids: CASSGKVTGGQYF.

The rearrangement links TRBV28 to TRBJ2-7; 11 bases line up with TRBD2. This CDR3 region has 15 residues. V shed 6 bases, J shed 3 bases, and the junction held 7 bases outside the gene matches. The germline gives CDR1 MDHEN, CDR2 SYDVKM. CDR3 protein: CASSDGTSGYYEQYF. CDR3 DNA sequence: TGTGCCAGCAGCGACGGGACTAGCGGTTACTACGAGCAGTACTTC.